This T cell receptor (beta chain) was identified in a study of response to subunit inactivated influenza vaccine. Overall study results and limits: The authors suggested that few new T cells are recruited per seasonal influenza vaccination.

About this clonotype itself: Its antigen remains unknown.

TCRdb passed the RT-PCR reads through MiXCR, listing each CDR3 protein once. Of 650,000 to 700,000 distinct CDR3 sequences in the sample, approximately 15% were seen once. The CDR3 contains 16 residues. CDR1 MDHEN and CDR2 SYDVKM come from the germline V gene. The ends lost 5 bases at V and 4 bases at J; junction bases unmatched: 5. The chain employs TRBV28 and TRBJ2-5, with 15 bases fitting TRBD2. The sequenced sample was PBMCs from blood, obtained 11 to 12 days after vaccination. This receptor was taken from a man aged 50 to 59 who received an inactivated influenza vaccine. CDR3 sequence reads: CASSLGTSGGPETQYF. In DNA form, the CDR3 reads TGTGCCAGCAGTCTCGGGACTAGCGGGGGGCCAGAGACCCAGTACTTC.